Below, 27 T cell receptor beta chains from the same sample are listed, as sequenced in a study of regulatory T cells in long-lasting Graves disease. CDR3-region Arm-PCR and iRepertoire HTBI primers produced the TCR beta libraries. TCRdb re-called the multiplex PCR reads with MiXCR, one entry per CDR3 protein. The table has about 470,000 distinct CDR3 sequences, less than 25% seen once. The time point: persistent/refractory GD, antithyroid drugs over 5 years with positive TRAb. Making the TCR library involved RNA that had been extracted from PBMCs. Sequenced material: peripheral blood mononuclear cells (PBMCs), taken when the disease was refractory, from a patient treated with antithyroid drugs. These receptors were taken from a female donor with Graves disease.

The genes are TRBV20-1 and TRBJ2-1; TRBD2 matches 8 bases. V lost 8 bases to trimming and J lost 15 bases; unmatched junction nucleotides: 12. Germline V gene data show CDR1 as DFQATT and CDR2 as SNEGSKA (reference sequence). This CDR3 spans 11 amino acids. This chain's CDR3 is CSPSFSGALFF. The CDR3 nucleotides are TGCAGTCCCTCATTTAGCGGGGCTCTGTTCTTC.

CDR3 in amino acids: CASSQRGWGSNTGELFF. CDR3 DNA: TGTGCCAGCAGCCAAAGGGGGTGGGGATCGAACACCGGGGAGCTGTTTTTT. The rearrangement uses TRBV6-2 or TRBV6-3 and TRBJ2-2; a weak D match, TRBD1 (6 bases). Per the germline V gene, CDR1 is MNHEY and CDR2 is SVGEGT. V lost 6 bases and J lost 0, with 17 bases in between. This CDR3 comprises 17 residues.

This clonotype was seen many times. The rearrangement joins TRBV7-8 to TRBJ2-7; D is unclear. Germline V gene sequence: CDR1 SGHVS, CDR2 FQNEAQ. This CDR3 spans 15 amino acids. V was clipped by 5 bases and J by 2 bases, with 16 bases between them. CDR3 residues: CASSTRLTAPYEQYF. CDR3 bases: TGTGCCAGCAGCACCCGTCTGACGGCTCCCTACGAGCAGTACTTC.

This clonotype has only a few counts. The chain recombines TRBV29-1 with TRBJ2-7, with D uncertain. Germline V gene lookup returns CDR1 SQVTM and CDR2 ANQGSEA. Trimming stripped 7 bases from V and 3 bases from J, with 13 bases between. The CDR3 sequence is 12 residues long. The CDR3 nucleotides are TGCAGCGCGGCCAACACGGGCTACGAGCAGTACTTC. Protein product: CSAANTGYEQYF.

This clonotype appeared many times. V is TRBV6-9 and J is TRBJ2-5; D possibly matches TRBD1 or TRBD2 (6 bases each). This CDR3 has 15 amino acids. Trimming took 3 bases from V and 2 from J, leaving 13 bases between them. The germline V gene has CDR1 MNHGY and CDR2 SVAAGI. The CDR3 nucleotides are TGTGCCAGCAGTTACGGGACTCAGGGGCAAGAGACCCAGTACTTC. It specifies CASSYGTQGQETQYF.

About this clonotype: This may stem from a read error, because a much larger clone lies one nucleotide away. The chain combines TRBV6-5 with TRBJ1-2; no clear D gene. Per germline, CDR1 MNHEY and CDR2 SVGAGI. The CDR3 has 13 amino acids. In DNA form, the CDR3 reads TGTGCCAGCAGTTATATGGTATCCTATGGCCACACCTTC. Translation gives CASSYMVSYGHTF.

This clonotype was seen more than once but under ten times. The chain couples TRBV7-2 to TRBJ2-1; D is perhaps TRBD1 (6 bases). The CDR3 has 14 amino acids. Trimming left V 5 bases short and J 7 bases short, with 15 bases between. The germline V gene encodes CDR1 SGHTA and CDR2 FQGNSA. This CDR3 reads CASSPSFRGNEQFF. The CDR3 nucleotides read TGTGCCAGCAGCCCTTCATTTAGGGGGAATGAGCAGTTCTTC.

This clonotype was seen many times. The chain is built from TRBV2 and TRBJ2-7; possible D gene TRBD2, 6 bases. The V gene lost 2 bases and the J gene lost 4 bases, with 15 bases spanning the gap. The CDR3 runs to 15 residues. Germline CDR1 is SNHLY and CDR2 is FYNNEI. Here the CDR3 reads CASSETTGVGYEQYF. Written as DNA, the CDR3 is TGTGCCAGCAGTGAAACCACGGGAGTTGGGTACGAGCAGTACTTC.

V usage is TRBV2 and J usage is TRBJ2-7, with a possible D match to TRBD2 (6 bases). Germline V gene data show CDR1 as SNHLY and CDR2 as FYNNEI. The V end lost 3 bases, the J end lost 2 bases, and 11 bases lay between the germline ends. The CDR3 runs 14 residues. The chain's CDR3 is CASSDVAETYEQYF. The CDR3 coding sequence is TGTGCCAGCAGTGATGTAGCGGAGACCTACGAGCAGTACTTC. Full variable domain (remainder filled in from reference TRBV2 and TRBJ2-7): EPEVTQTPSHQVTQMGQEVILRCVPISNHLYFYWYRQILGQKVEFLVSFYNNEISEKSEIFDDQFSVERPDGSNFTLKIRSTKLEDSAMYFCASSDVAETYEQYFGPGTRLTVT.

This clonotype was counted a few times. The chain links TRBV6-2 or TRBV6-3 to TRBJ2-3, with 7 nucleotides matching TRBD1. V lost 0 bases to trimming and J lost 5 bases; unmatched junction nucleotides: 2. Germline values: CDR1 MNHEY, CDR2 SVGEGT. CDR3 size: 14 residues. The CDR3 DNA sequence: TGTGCCAGCAGTTACTCGACAGGGCAAGATACGCAGTATTTT. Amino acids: CASSYSTGQDTQYF.

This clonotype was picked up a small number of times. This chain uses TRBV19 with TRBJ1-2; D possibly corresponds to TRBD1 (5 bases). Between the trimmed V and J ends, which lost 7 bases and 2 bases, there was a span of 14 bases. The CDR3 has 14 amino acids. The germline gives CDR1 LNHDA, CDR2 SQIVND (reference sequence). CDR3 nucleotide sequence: TGTGCCAGTACCCCAGGGTGGGGGAACTATGGCTACACCTTC. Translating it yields CASTPGWGNYGYTF.

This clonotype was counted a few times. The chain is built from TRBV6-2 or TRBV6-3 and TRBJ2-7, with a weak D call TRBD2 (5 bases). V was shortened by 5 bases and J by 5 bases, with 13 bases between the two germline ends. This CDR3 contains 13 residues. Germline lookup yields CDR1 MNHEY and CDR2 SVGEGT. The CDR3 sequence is CASSPGVENEQYF. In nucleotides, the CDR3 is TGTGCCAGCAGTCCCGGGGTCGAGAACGAGCAGTACTTC.

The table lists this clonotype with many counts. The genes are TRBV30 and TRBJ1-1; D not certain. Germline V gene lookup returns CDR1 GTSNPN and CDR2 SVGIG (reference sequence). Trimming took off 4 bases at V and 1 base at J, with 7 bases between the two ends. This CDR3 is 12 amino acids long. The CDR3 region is CAWKRANTEAFF. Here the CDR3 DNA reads TGTGCCTGGAAGAGGGCGAACACTGAAGCTTTCTTT.

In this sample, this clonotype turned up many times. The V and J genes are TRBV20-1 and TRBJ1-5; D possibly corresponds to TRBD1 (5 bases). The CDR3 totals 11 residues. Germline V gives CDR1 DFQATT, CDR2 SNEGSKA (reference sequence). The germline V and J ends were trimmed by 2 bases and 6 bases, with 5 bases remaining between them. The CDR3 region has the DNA TGCAGTGCTAGACAGGGTCAGCCCCAGCATTTT. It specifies CSARQGQPQHF.

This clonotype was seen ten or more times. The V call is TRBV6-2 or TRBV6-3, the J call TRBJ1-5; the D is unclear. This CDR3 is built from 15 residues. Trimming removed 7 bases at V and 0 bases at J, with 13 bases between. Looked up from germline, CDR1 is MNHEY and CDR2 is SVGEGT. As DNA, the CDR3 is TGTGCCAGCACCTTCACATGGAGTAGCAATCAGCCCCAGCATTTT. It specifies CASTFTWSSNQPQHF.

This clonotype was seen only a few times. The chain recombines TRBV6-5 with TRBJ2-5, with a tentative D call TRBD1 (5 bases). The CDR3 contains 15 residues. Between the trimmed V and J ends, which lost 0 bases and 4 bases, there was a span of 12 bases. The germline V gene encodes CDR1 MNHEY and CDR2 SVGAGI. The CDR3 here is CASSYSGAPGETQYF. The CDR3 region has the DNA TGTGCCAGCAGTTACTCAGGGGCCCCGGGAGAGACCCAGTACTTC.

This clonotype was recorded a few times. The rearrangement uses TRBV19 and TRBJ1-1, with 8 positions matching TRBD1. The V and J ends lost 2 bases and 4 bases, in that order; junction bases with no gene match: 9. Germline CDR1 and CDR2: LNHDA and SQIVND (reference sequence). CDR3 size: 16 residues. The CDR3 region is CASSIWAGGASTEAFF. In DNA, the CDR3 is TGTGCCAGTAGTATATGGGCAGGGGGCGCGAGCACTGAAGCTTTCTTT.

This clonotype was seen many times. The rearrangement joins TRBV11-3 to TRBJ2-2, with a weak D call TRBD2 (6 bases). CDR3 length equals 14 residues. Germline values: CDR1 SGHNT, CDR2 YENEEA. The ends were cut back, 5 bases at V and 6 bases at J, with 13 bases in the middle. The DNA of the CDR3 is TGTGCCAGCAGCGTAATGGGACTTTCCGGGGAGCTGTTTTTT. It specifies CASSVMGLSGELFF.

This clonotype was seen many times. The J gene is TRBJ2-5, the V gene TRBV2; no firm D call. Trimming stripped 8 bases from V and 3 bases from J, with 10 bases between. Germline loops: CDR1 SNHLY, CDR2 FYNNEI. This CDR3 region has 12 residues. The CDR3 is CASLGQKETQYF. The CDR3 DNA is TGTGCCAGCTTGGGCCAGAAAGAGACCCAGTACTTC.

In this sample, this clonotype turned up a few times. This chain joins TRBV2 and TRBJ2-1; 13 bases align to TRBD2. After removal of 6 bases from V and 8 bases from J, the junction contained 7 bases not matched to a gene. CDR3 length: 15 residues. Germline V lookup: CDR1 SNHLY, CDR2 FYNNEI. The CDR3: CASRRTSGSWDEQFF. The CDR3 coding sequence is TGTGCCAGCAGGCGGACTAGCGGGAGTTGGGATGAGCAGTTCTTC.

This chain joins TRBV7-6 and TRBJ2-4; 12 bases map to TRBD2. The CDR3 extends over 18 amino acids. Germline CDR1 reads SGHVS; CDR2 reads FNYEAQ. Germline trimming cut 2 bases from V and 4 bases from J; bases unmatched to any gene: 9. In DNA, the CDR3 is TGTGCCAGCAGCTTAAGGGGGCTAGCGGGAGGGTCGAAAAACATTCAGTACTTC. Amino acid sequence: CASSLRGLAGGSKNIQYF.

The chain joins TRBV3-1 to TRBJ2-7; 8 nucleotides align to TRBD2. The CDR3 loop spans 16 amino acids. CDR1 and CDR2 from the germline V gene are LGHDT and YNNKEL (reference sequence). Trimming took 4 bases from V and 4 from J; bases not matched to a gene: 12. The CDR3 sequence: CASSPSNTGLGYEQYF. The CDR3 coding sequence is TGTGCCAGCAGCCCATCTAATACGGGACTAGGTTACGAGCAGTACTTC.

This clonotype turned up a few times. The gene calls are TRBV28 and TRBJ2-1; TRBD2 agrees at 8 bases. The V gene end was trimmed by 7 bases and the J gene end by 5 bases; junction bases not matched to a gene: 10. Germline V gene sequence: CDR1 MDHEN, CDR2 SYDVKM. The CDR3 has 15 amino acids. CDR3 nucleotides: TGTGCCAGCACACTCCCTAGCGGGCCGCACAATGAGCAGTTCTTC. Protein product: CASTLPSGPHNEQFF.

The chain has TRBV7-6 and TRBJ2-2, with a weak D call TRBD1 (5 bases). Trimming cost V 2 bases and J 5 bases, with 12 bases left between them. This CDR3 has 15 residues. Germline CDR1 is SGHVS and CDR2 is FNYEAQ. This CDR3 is CASSLYDSATGELFF. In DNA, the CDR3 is TGTGCCAGCAGCTTATATGACAGCGCGACCGGGGAGCTGTTTTTT. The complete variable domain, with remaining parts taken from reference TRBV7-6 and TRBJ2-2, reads GAGVSQSPRYKVTKRGQDVALRCDPISGHVSLYWYRQALGQGPEFLTYFNYEAQQDKSGLPNDRFSAERPEGSISTLTIQRTEQRDSAMYRCASSLYDSATGELFFGEGSRLTVL.

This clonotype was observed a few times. CDR3 protein: CASSAHPPGVAGAYEQYF. The CDR3 region has the DNA TGTGCCAGCAGCGCCCACCCTCCCGGGGTAGCGGGGGCCTACGAGCAGTACTTC. The chain has TRBV9 and TRBJ2-7, with 9 bases lining up with TRBD2. Germline lookup yields CDR1 SGDLS and CDR2 YYNGEE. J lost 2 bases, V lost 3 bases, and 15 bases had no gene match. This CDR3 region has 18 residues.

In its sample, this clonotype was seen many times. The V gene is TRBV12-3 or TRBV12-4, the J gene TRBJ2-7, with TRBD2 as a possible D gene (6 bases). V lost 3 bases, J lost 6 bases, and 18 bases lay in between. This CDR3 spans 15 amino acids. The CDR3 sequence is CASSFRVGGSGEQYF. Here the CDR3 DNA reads TGTGCCAGCAGTTTTCGCGTGGGAGGATCGGGCGAGCAGTACTTC.

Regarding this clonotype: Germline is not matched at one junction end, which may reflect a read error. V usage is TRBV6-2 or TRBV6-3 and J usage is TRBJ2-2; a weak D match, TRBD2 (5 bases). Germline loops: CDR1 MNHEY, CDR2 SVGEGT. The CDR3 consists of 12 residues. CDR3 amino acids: CASSPQTGERFF. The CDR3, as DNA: TGTGCCAGCAGTCCCCAAACCGGGGAGCGGTTTTTT.